This T cell receptor (beta chain) was obtained from a study of blood T cells in healthy people across ages (dated by TCRdb to about 2015). A note on the overall study: In model experiments, roughly one uniquely barcoded TCR beta cDNA molecule per two T cells was captured by template switching. Donors were grouped into four age groups: young (average roughly 17 years), middle-aged (approximately 41), aged (about 60) and long-lived (over 80). To avoid experimental bias, donors of different ages were randomly spread across the sequencing lanes. The study measured age-related changes in TCR beta repertoire diversity using deep sequencing normalized with unique cDNA molecular identifiers. For two donors (one aged 18 to 29 and one aged 80 or older), the study analyzed two additional independent replicas of 1 million unique cDNA reads from the same blood draw. Summary of the overall study and its limitations: Compared with the aged group, the long-lived group had more naive CD4+ T cells, fewer expanded clones and increased TCR diversity, suggesting age selection. Donor CMV infection status was unknown, potentially confounding age-related changes in expanded clonotypes. The percentage of naive T cells measured by flow cytometry correlated strongly with observed TCR beta diversity. Estimates of total diversity based on one million sequenced T cells were considered lower bounds and underestimates. Conclusive comparison of naive and antigen-experienced compartments was prevented by the profiling of bulk unsorted PBMCs. As age increased, observed TCR beta diversity per million T cells dropped in a roughly linear way, and a significant reduction was already evident by age 40.

The method was 5' RACE. These reads were obtained on an Illumina HiSeq 2500. The second PCR ran for roughly 6 to 11 cycles and used a J-beta primer mix along with a sample-barcoded 5' primer. A template-switch 5' adaptor carrying 12 random nucleotides introduced a unique molecular identifier onto each TCR beta cDNA molecule. Each sample yielded at least 3 million CDR3-containing paired-end reads. All of the RNA was converted into first-strand cDNA using the Mint cDNA synthesis kit, with a TRBC-specific oligonucleotide serving as the primer. After uracil-DNA glycosylase treatment, a first 18-cycle PCR used universal primers M1SS and BC2_uni_R on all cDNA. Per the authors' processing: Each sample was normalized by randomly selecting 1 million high-quality reads, each carrying a distinct molecular identifier. Instead of being binned into consensus sequences, reads that shared molecular identifiers were thrown out. MiTCR, set to a Q25 quality threshold and the strictest error-elimination algorithm, was used for CDR3 identification, clonotype clustering and error correction. Lower-bound total TCR beta diversity was estimated with a nonparametric unseen species model using Euler transformation. TCRdb's own reprocessing of the public reads used fastp at Q25 and MiXCR and kept productive beta chains. Each CDR3 protein gets just one entry, which takes the most common genes and DNA from the rows behind it. Here the V and J calls rest on TCRdb's processing, not on the authors' analysis. The sample records 650,000 or so distinct CDR3 sequences, 52% of which are singletons. The ten top clones hold 13% of the sample.

A remark on this clonotype: Its recognized antigen is unknown. Possible read error: a much larger clone is one base away.

Cut back by 4 bases and 11 bases, the V and J ends lie 21 bases apart. Counted from cysteine to phenylalanine, this CDR3 has 14 amino acids. Only the CDR3 DNA is retained, 42 bases long and in frame from the first base. According to the germline V gene, CDR1 reads SGHRS and CDR2 reads YFSETQ. Donors were 40 or so systemically healthy Caucasian individuals from Russia aged 6 to 90 years. Roughly 10 milliliters of peripheral blood were drawn from each donor into EDTA-treated Vacutainer tubes. Ficoll-Paque density-gradient centrifugation was used to isolate PBMCs, with at least 7 million per sample. Trizol reagent was used to extract total RNA from PBMCs, with at least 5.5 micrograms per sample. Naive CD45RAhigh/CD27high T cell percentages were measured by flow cytometry on a PBMC aliquot from every donor.

The V and J genes are TRBV5-1 and TRBJ2-5; the D gene could be either TRBD1 or TRBD2, each agreeing at 5 bases. What was sequenced was blood. The TCR sequence derives from a woman of 80 years or more in good health. The CDR3 in this case is CASSARDRDNEQYF. In nucleotides, the sequence is TGCGCCAGCAGCGCCCGGGACCGAGACAATGAGCAGTACTTC.